This entry is about one TCR beta chain. The antigen is undetermined. This CDR3 has 15 amino acids. The V end lost 1 base, the J end lost 1 base, and 10 bases lay between the germline ends. The germline V gene has CDR1 LGHNA and CDR2 YSLEER. Using immunoSEQ multiplex PCR, the repertoire was profiled, and TCRdb retains in-frame clones only, with some absent. Of 130,000 or so clones in the sample, over 90% were seen once. The data stem from a study of T cell responses to AZD1222 COVID-19 vaccine. Study-wide results and limits: Repertoires were collected only later (after the peak T cell response had occurred). Unmutated regions of variants are reportedly targeted by nearly half of spike-specific TCRs. The donor group comprised mostly white British people and more females; the analysis possibly underestimated clonal diversity. Once two AZD1222 doses were given, Spike-specific TCR breadth and depth went up.

The rearrangement links TRBV4-3 to TRBJ1-1, with D perhaps TRBD1 (5 bases). The sequence derives from an adult in good health. Here the sequenced sample was peripheral blood, taken on day 0 of MenACWY control vaccination. Written as DNA, the CDR3 is TGCGCCAGCAGCCAAGGTTCGAGGGGGAACACTGAAGCTTTCTTT. Encoded protein: CASSQGSRGNTEAFF.